A selection of T cell receptor beta chains follows, all from one sample in a study of T cells in Graves' hyperthyroidism and ophthalmopathy. TCRdb redid the calling of the multiplex PCR reads with MiXCR, one entry per CDR3 protein. The sample includes a few hundred thousand distinct CDR3 sequences, less than 25% of them seen just once. What was sequenced was blood. The receptors come from a man aged 18 to 29 with Graves' hyperthyroidism. CDR3s include the opening cysteine and the closing phenylalanine or tryptophan. The D gene is left open where the match is weak. Clone size is shown for a subset of rows, as once, few, many or a class of expanded clone.

clone_size d_call j_call v_call cdr3_aa cdr3_nt
many - TRBJ1-2 TRBV12-3/TRBV12-4 CASSLGRGGYGYTF TGTGCCAGCAGTTTGGGCAGGGGCGGCTATGGCTACACCTTC
many - TRBJ1-1 TRBV12-3/TRBV12-4 CASSFIRGTEAFF TGTGCCAGCAGTTTTATAAGAGGGACTGAAGCTTTCTTT
many - TRBJ2-7 TRBV5-1 CASSLGLAPSKRYEQYF TGCGCCAGCAGCTTGGGTCTAGCGCCCTCGAAAAGGTACGAGCAGTACTTC
many - TRBJ2-7 TRBV6-1 CATESLYEQYF TGTGCCACAGAATCACTCTACGAGCAGTACTTC
- TRBD1 TRBJ1-2 TRBV6-1 CASSTGTATGYTF TGTGCCAGCAGCACCGGGACAGCTACGGGCTACACCTTC
many TRBD2 TRBJ2-5 TRBV6-2/TRBV6-3 CASSYRTSGGYQETQYF TGTGCCAGCAGTTACAGGACTAGCGGGGGGTACCAAGAGACCCAGTACTTC
many - TRBJ1-5 TRBV6-5 CASSSGGGESQPQHF TGTGCCAGCAGTTCGGGCGGGGGGGAGAGTCAGCCCCAGCATTTT
many - TRBJ1-2 TRBV7-6 CASSLEEGSGYTF TGTGCCAGCAGCTTAGAAGAGGGTTCTGGCTACACCTTC
once - TRBJ1-5 TRBV12-3/TRBV12-4 CASSTFSNQPQHF TGTGCCAGCAGTACCTTTAGCAATCAGCCCCAGCATTTT
many - TRBJ1-1 TRBV28 CASRPGKAFTEAFF TGTGCCAGCAGACCAGGGAAGGCGTTTACTGAAGCTTTCTTT
many - TRBJ2-5 TRBV2 CARRAISRQETQYF TGTGCCAGGAGGGCCATTTCACGGCAAGAGACCCAGTACTTC
few - TRBJ1-1 TRBV11-2 CASTPSGRGGNTEAFF TGTGCCAGCACCCCCTCCGGCAGGGGTGGAAACACTGAAGCTTTCTTT
many - TRBJ1-2 TRBV10-3 CAISDVPAAYGYTF TGTGCCATCAGTGACGTACCAGCAGCATATGGCTACACCTTC
many TRBD2 TRBJ2-7 TRBV11-2 CASSLMGLELHEQYF TGTGCCAGCAGCCTGATGGGACTAGAACTCCACGAGCAGTACTTC
many - TRBJ2-7 TRBV6-5 CASSYSRDTYEQYF TGTGCCAGCAGTTACTCCCGGGATACCTACGAGCAGTACTTC
few - TRBJ2-2 TRBV12-3/TRBV12-4 CASSSGSSTGELFF TGTGCCAGCAGTAGTGGTAGCAGCACCGGGGAGCTGTTTTTT
few TRBD2 TRBJ2-7 TRBV7-9 CASSDGGSVTYEQYF TGTGCCAGCAGCGACGGGGGGTCGGTGACCTACGAGCAGTACTTC
once TRBD1 TRBJ2-7 TRBV7-2 CASSPLTGAQGEQYF TGTGCCAGCAGCCCACTGACAGGGGCCCAGGGCGAGCAGTACTTC
- TRBD2 TRBJ2-2 TRBV28 CASSREREWTGELFF TGTGCCAGCAGCCGCGAGCGGGAGTGGACCGGGGAGCTGTTTTTT
many - TRBJ2-7 TRBV2 CASSVDRSSYEQYF TGTGCCAGCAGTGTTGACAGAAGCTCCTACGAGCAGTACTTC
many - TRBJ1-2 TRBV6-5 CASSYDSVYGYTF TGTGCCAGCAGTTACGACAGCGTTTATGGCTACACCTTC
- - TRBJ2-7 TRBV6-1 CASSRGPTRPYEQYF TGTGCCAGCAGCCGTGGACCTACCCGGCCCTACGAGCAGTACTTC
- TRBD2 TRBJ2-1 TRBV6-1 CASSQTSGGLNEQFF TGTGCCAGCAGCCAAACTAGCGGGGGTCTCAATGAGCAGTTCTTC
many TRBD2 TRBJ2-2 TRBV12-3/TRBV12-4 CASSTRTSGAGELFF TGTGCCAGCAGTACGCGGACTAGCGGGGCTGGGGAGCTGTTTTTT
many - TRBJ2-7 TRBV28 CASSLRGFSEQYF TGTGCCAGCAGCTTGCGGGGATTTAGCGAGCAGTACTTC
many TRBD1 TRBJ1-5 TRBV6-5 CASSYSISRQGNQPQHF TGTGCCAGCAGTTACTCGATTTCTAGACAGGGGAATCAGCCCCAGCATTTT
many - TRBJ1-5 TRBV6-1 CASSEALGGNQPQHF TGTGCCAGCAGTGAAGCGCTTGGTGGCAATCAGCCCCAGCATTTT
few - TRBJ2-6 TRBV6-1 CASSDYPPGTGANVLTF TGTGCCAGCAGTGATTACCCCCCTGGGACTGGGGCCAACGTCCTGACTTTC
- - TRBJ2-5 TRBV9 CASSVGDVGGGMRETRYF TGTGCCAGCAGCGTAGGGGATGTTGGAGGGGGGATGAGAGAGACCCGGTACTTC
- TRBD1 TRBJ1-1 TRBV7-2 CASRTRTGIAEAFF TGTGCCAGCAGGACAAGGACAGGGATCGCTGAAGCTTTCTTT
many - TRBJ1-1 TRBV2 CASSEEGRGTEAFF TGTGCCAGCAGTGAAGAAGGGAGAGGCACTGAAGCTTTCTTT
many - TRBJ2-7 TRBV27 CASSPGRPYEQYF TGTGCCAGCAGTCCGGGACGCCCCTACGAGCAGTACTTC
- TRBD1 TRBJ2-7 TRBV20-1 CSARGDSEGYYEQYF TGCAGTGCTAGGGGGGACAGCGAGGGGTACTACGAGCAGTACTTC
- - TRBJ1-2 TRBV2 CASSGRPGTFYGYTF TGTGCCAGCAGTGGACGTCCCGGGACGTTCTATGGCTACACCTTC
- - TRBJ2-7 TRBV29-1 CSVSIDWASYEQYF TGCAGCGTCTCTATCGACTGGGCTTCCTACGAGCAGTACTTC
- - TRBJ1-5 TRBV30 CAWSVRGQPQHF TGTGCCTGGAGTGTACGGGGTCAGCCCCAGCATTTT
many TRBD1 TRBJ1-1 TRBV9 CASSTWTGVGANTEAFF TGTGCCAGCAGCACCTGGACAGGGGTCGGGGCCAACACTGAAGCTTTCTTT
few - TRBJ2-1 TRBV12-3/TRBV12-4 CASSLKGGAKDEQFF TGTGCCAGCAGTTTAAAGGGGGGCGCGAAAGATGAGCAGTTCTTC
many TRBD1 TRBJ1-2 TRBV6-1 CASGTGQGAVNYGYTF TGTGCCAGCGGCACGGGGCAGGGGGCCGTTAACTATGGCTACACCTTC
many - TRBJ1-5 TRBV12-3/TRBV12-4 CASSFVRVDQPQHF TGTGCCAGCAGTTTCGTCAGGGTAGATCAGCCCCAGCATTTT
many - TRBJ1-1 TRBV12-3/TRBV12-4 CASSFSGENTEAFF TGTGCCAGCAGTTTTTCGGGGGAGAACACTGAAGCTTTCTTT
many - TRBJ1-1 TRBV20-1 CSADRTAFMNTEAFF TGCAGTGCCGATCGCACTGCGTTCATGAACACTGAAGCTTTCTTT
many TRBD1 TRBJ1-2 TRBV6-4 CASSATGTGMGGYTF TGTGCCAGCAGTGCCACCGGGACAGGGATGGGTGGCTACACCTTC
many - TRBJ2-7 TRBV7-9 CASSFGEGEQYF TGTGCCAGCAGCTTCGGGGAAGGCGAGCAGTACTTC
many - TRBJ1-2 TRBV2 CASSASGMSYGYTF TGTGCCAGCAGTGCCTCAGGGATGTCCTATGGCTACACCTTC
- TRBD1 TRBJ1-5 TRBV12-3/TRBV12-4 CASSLQGAGQSNQPQHF TGTGCCAGCAGTCTCCAGGGGGCGGGACAAAGCAATCAGCCCCAGCATTTT
- - TRBJ2-2 TRBV3-1 CASSQDNLVHGELFF TGTGCCAGCAGCCAAGACAACCTAGTTCACGGGGAGCTGTTTTTT
- - TRBJ1-3 TRBV9 CASSVIPASGNTIYF TGTGCCAGCAGCGTAATCCCTGCCTCTGGAAACACCATATATTTT
many TRBD1 TRBJ1-1 TRBV14 CASSTRQGRGPVVTEAFF TGTGCCAGCAGCACCCGACAGGGGAGGGGGCCCGTGGTCACTGAAGCTTTCTTT
- - TRBJ1-2 TRBV12-3/TRBV12-4 CASSLDQGYGYTF TGTGCCAGCAGTTTGGACCAGGGGTATGGCTACACCTTC
many - TRBJ2-4 TRBV10-3 CAISDLAKNIQYF TGTGCCATCAGTGACCTAGCCAAAAACATTCAGTACTTC
many - TRBJ1-1 TRBV10-3 CAIMDGFNTEAFF TGTGCCATCATGGACGGGTTTAACACTGAAGCTTTCTTT
many - TRBJ1-2 TRBV7-2 CASSPDTLEHGYTF TGTGCCAGCAGCCCCGACACCCTGGAGCATGGCTACACCTTC
once - TRBJ1-1 TRBV2 CASIDDRRNTEALF TGTGCCAGCATTGATGACAGGAGGAACACTGAAGCTTTATTT
few - TRBJ1-5 TRBV10-3 CAISDLSNQPQHF TGTGCCATCAGTGATCTGAGCAATCAGCCCCAGCATTTT
many - TRBJ2-2 TRBV12-3/TRBV12-4 CASSPRKNTGELFF TGTGCCAGCAGTCCGCGAAAGAACACCGGGGAGCTGTTTTTT
many - TRBJ1-5 TRBV28 CASSLEWDQPQHF TGTGCCAGCAGTTTAGAATGGGATCAGCCCCAGCATTTT
few - TRBJ2-5 TRBV18 CASSPIGASQETQYF TGTGCCAGCTCACCAATCGGTGCCAGCCAAGAGACCCAGTACTTC
many - TRBJ1-1 TRBV20-1 CSAQTGARFTEAFF TGCAGTGCTCAGACGGGGGCGCGGTTCACTGAAGCTTTCTTT
many - TRBJ2-7 TRBV2 CASSEFGGEPYEQYF TGTGCCAGCAGTGAATTCGGCGGAGAACCCTACGAGCAGTACTTC